Each of the 21 T cell receptor beta chains below was sequenced from the same sample in a study of T cell responses to AZD1222 COVID-19 vaccine. The protocol was immunoSEQ multiplex PCR, while the TCRdb copy is restricted to in-frame clones and leaves out a portion. This sample carries 56,000 or so clones, 80% of them seen once, and the ten largest clones take approximately 5.2%. The sequences come from peripheral blood, collected 28 days after the second AZD1222 dose. These receptors were collected from an adult who received the AZD1222 COVID-19 vaccine.

This clone is a singleton in its sample. The chain joins TRBV6-5 to TRBJ1-2; TRBD1 might be the D (6 bases). The CDR3 length is 14 residues. Trimming took off 4 bases at V and 7 bases at J, with 16 bases between the two ends. The V gene's germline CDR1 is MNHEY and CDR2 SVGAGI. DNA of the CDR3: TGTGCCAGCAGTTTTGGCAGGGGATTTGGTGGCTACACCTTC. It translates to CASSFGRGFGGYTF.

This sequence joins TRBV7-2 and TRBJ2-1; D remains ambiguous. CDR1 SGHTA and CDR2 FQGNSA come from the germline V gene. The germline V and J ends were trimmed by 1 base and 9 bases, with 10 bases remaining between them. There are 13 residues in the CDR3. The CDR3: CASSLVNLGEQFF. The CDR3 DNA reads TGTGCCAGCAGCTTAGTTAATTTAGGTGAGCAGTTCTTC.

The V call is TRBV7-9, the J call TRBJ2-7, with TRBD1 as a possible D gene (6 bases). The CDR3 contains 13 residues. In germline, CDR1 is SEHNR, CDR2 FQNEAQ (reference sequence). Between the trimmed V and J ends, which lost 4 bases and 2 bases, there was a span of 9 bases. CDR3 DNA sequence: TGTGCCAGCAGCTCCACAGGGACCTACGAGCAGTACGTC. Translating gives CASSSTGTYEQYV.

The chain carries TRBV5-4 and TRBJ1-1, with 12 bases that match TRBD1. The trim removed 4 bases at V and 0 bases at J, leaving 7 bases unmatched. CDR3 size: 17 residues. CDR1 and CDR2 (germline): SGHNT, YYREEE (reference sequence). CDR3 nucleotides: TGTGCCAGCAGCAATAAGGGACAGGGGGCTTTGAACACTGAAGCTTTCTTT. Translation: CASSNKGQGALNTEAFF. The full variable domain, rest sourced from reference TRBV5-4 and TRBJ1-1, is ETGVTQSPTHLIKTRGQQVTLRCSSQSGHNTVSWYQQALGQGPQFIFQYYREEENGRGNFPPRFSGLQFPNYSSELNVNALELDDSALYLCASSNKGQGALNTEAFFGQGTRLTVV.

The V and J genes are TRBV11-2 and TRBJ2-5, with D tentatively TRBD1 (6 bases). Trimming took off 1 base at V and 3 bases at J, with 12 bases between the two ends. Per germline, CDR1 SGHAT and CDR2 FQNNGV. This CDR3 comprises 15 residues. CDR3 residues: CASSLGNREKETQYF. The CDR3 DNA reads TGTGCCAGCAGCTTAGGAAACAGGGAGAAAGAGACCCAGTACTTC.

The V and J genes are TRBV6-5 and TRBJ1-4; a weak D match, TRBD1 (6 bases). Between the trimmed V and J ends, which lost 5 bases and 2 bases, there was a span of 9 bases. The germline V gene has CDR1 MNHEY and CDR2 SVGAGI. The CDR3 covers 14 residues. In DNA form, the CDR3 reads TGTGCCAGCAGTCGAGGGGGGACTAATGAAAAACTGTTTTTT. Residues: CASSRGGTNEKLFF.

This clone was detected once. The chain has TRBV25-1 and TRBJ1-2; D gene unclear. V was shortened by 6 bases and J by 3 bases, with 8 bases between the two germline ends. This CDR3 is 12 amino acids long. CDR1 and CDR2 (germline): MGHDK, SYGVNS. The CDR3 bases are TGTGCCAGCAGGAGTTTACACTATGGCTACACCTTC. It codes for CASRSLHYGYTF.

The rearrangement uses TRBV30 and TRBJ1-1; D unresolved. V was clipped by 3 bases and J by 8 bases, with 10 bases between them. Germline CDR1 GTSNPN, CDR2 SVGIG (reference sequence). CDR3 length: 11 residues. CDR3 residues: CAWSVIGEAFF. The CDR3 coding sequence is TGTGCCTGGAGCGTTATCGGCGAAGCTTTCTTT.

The V call is TRBV15, the J call TRBJ1-2; 9 bases align to TRBD1. Trimming at V came to 5 bases and at J to 8 bases, leaving 6 bases not matched to a gene. Looked up from germline, CDR1 is LNHNV and CDR2 is YYDKDF (reference sequence). The CDR3 runs 13 residues. CDR3 region: CATSQDRGRGYTF. The DNA of the CDR3 is TGTGCCACCAGCCAGGACAGGGGAAGGGGCTACACCTTC.

V usage is TRBV7-2 and J usage is TRBJ1-6, with a weak D call TRBD1 (6 bases). Per the germline V gene, CDR1 is SGHTA and CDR2 is FQGNSA. The CDR3 is 15 amino acids. Trimming stripped 1 base from V and 8 bases from J, with 12 bases between. The CDR3 sequence: CASSLEGDAYSPLHF. In nucleotides, the CDR3 is TGTGCCAGCAGCTTAGAGGGGGACGCATATTCACCCCTCCACTTT.

This chain connects TRBV29-1 to TRBJ1-1; D gene uncertain. The CDR3 sequence is 14 residues long. CDR1 and CDR2 from the germline V gene are SQVTM and ANQGSEA. Deletions cut 3 bases from V and 4 bases from J, with 15 bases between. CDR3 in DNA: TGCAGCGTTGAGGAGGTTATTAGAGGCACTGAAGCTTTCTTT. This gives the protein CSVEEVIRGTEAFF.

The genes are TRBV5-8 and TRBJ2-1; D not certain. Germline CDR1 reads SGHTS; CDR2 reads YDEGEE. Deletions cut 2 bases from V and 9 bases from J, with 18 bases between. This CDR3 spans 15 amino acids. This CDR3 reads CASSFQATHLGEQFF. CDR3 in DNA: TGTGCCAGCAGCTTCCAGGCGACCCACCTGGGTGAGCAGTTCTTC.

The chain uses TRBV6-5 and TRBJ1-2; 9 nucleotides align to TRBD1. The CDR3 is 14 residues long. V dropped 0 bases and J dropped 6; count of bases not matched to a gene: 2. Germline CDR1 and CDR2: MNHEY and SVGAGI. The CDR3: CASSYSRTGDGYTF. The DNA for the CDR3 is TGTGCCAGCAGTTACTCTCGGACAGGGGATGGCTACACCTTC.

The chain has TRBV6-1 and TRBJ1-5, with unresolved D. Germline CDR1 MNHNS, CDR2 SASEGT. The CDR3 covers 16 residues. V lost 4 bases, J lost 0 bases, and 13 bases lay in between. CDR3 in amino acids: CASSVSPGDSNQPQHF. The CDR3 DNA reads as TGTGCCAGCAGTGTCAGCCCCGGGGATAGCAATCAGCCCCAGCATTTT.

This clone was seen a handful of times. V is TRBV19 and J is TRBJ1-2; 9 bases are a match to TRBD1. CDR1 LNHDA and CDR2 SQIVND come from the germline V gene (reference sequence). The CDR3 is 13 residues long. Trimming took 6 bases from V and 8 from J; bases not matched to a gene: 7. The CDR3: CASRGQGNRGYTF. The CDR3 DNA reads as TGTGCCAGTAGGGGACAGGGTAATCGGGGCTACACCTTC.

This CDR3 reads CASSRPIGGTEAFF. Here the CDR3 DNA reads TGTGCCAGCAGCCGGCCAATAGGTGGCACTGAAGCTTTCTTT. The genes are TRBV5-6 and TRBJ1-1; D is ambiguous. Germline assignment: CDR1 SGHDT and CDR2 YYEEEE. The CDR3 is 14 amino acids. V was clipped by 4 bases and J by 4 bases, with 14 bases between them.

The chain is built from TRBV28 and TRBJ1-5; 9 bases fit TRBD1. The J segment lost 3 bases and the V segment lost 6 bases, leaving 6 bases of the junction unmatched. Germline V gives CDR1 MDHEN, CDR2 SYDVKM. The CDR3 runs 15 residues. The CDR3 reads CASSRTGGLNQPQHF. As DNA, the CDR3 is TGTGCCAGCAGCAGAACAGGGGGCCTCAATCAGCCCCAGCATTTT.

V and J are TRBV9 and TRBJ1-1, with no clear D. Germline values: CDR1 SGDLS, CDR2 YYNGEE. V was clipped by 3 bases and J by 1 base, with 7 bases between them. This CDR3 comprises 13 residues. This CDR3 is CASSEQANTEAFF. As DNA, the CDR3 is TGTGCCAGCAGCGAGCAGGCGAACACTGAAGCTTTCTTT. The full variable domain, completed using reference TRBV9 and TRBJ1-1, is DSGVTQTPKHLITATGQRVTLRCSPRSGDLSVYWYQQSLDQGLQFLIQYYNGEERAKGNILERFSAQQFPDLHSELNLSSLELGDSALYFCASSEQANTEAFFGQGTRLTVV.

The chain links TRBV19 to TRBJ1-5; D gene unclear. Germline values: CDR1 LNHDA, CDR2 SQIVND (reference sequence). The CDR3 sequence is 13 residues long. Trimming stripped 5 bases from V and 3 bases from J, with 8 bases between. This CDR3 reads CASSVQPNQPQHF. The CDR3, as DNA: TGTGCCAGTAGTGTACAGCCCAATCAGCCCCAGCATTTT.

This clone is labeled medium-sized. The chain uses TRBV19 and TRBJ2-5; 9 nucleotides match TRBD2. The length of the CDR3 is 14 residues. The germline V gene has CDR1 LNHDA and CDR2 SQIVND (reference sequence). V shed 4 bases, J shed 2 bases, and the junction held 2 bases outside the gene matches. CDR3 sequence: CASSNSGGQETQYF. DNA for the CDR3: TGTGCCAGTAGTAATAGCGGGGGACAAGAGACCCAGTACTTC.

The rearrangement joins TRBV6-2 or TRBV6-3 to TRBJ1-6; D may be TRBD1 (6 bases). The germline V gene encodes CDR1 MNHEY and CDR2 SVGEGT. CDR3 size: 12 residues. The V end lost 6 bases, the J end lost 18 bases, and 18 bases lay between the germline ends. For the CDR3, the DNA is TGTGCCAGCAGCACCGGGACACGGATTCCCCACTTT. It is translated as CASSTGTRIPHF.